The present entry profiles one TCR beta chain with its context. Enrollment of patients from Seattle took place during active infection, with longitudinal follow-up. The CDR3 totals 13 residues. The V segment lost 7 bases and the J segment 7 bases; nucleotides outside the gene matches: 6. Germline CDR1 is SGHRS and CDR2 is YFSETQ. Under the authors' procedure: The assay estimated nucleated cells by amplifying reference gene primers. Profiled with immunoSEQ multiplex PCR; TCRdb holds only in-frame clones, not every one. V and J calls and clone size follow that table, whereas D and trimming were derived from the DNA. The repertoire holds 150,000 to 200,000 clones, with roughly nine tenths as singletons. This record belongs to a study of blood T cell repertoires in COVID-19.

The specimen sequenced was peripheral blood. This sequence was found in an older woman with COVID-19, enrolled during active disease. The V and J genes are TRBV5-1 and TRBJ2-1; 9 bases are a match to TRBD2. CDR3 sequence reads: CASGAGGLNEQFF. DNA for the CDR3: TGCGCCAGCGGGGCGGGAGGGTTAAATGAGCAGTTCTTC.